These T cell receptor beta chains were read from a single sample in a study of T cells after yellow fever vaccination. TCRdb processed the 5' RACE reads anew with MiXCR; each CDR3 protein has one entry. The table lists fewer than 450,000 distinct CDR3 sequences, roughly 10% of them singletons. Sequenced here: PBMCs, sampled on the day of the first yellow fever vaccination. The receptors were sampled from a young man who received the YFV17D yellow fever vaccine. CDR3s include the opening cysteine and the closing phenylalanine or tryptophan. A D gene is named only where the DNA matches it firmly. A row's size may be missing; if present it is once, few, many or a size class.

clone size: -; D gene: -; J gene: TRBJ2-1; V gene: TRBV10-3; CDR3 protein: CAIGDNYNEQFF; CDR3 DNA: TGTGCCATCGGCGACAACTACAATGAGCAGTTCTTC
clone size: -; D gene: -; J gene: TRBJ1-1; V gene: TRBV5-1; CDR3 protein: CASSFQGSDTEAFF; CDR3 DNA: TGCGCCAGCAGCTTCCAGGGTTCCGACACTGAAGCTTTCTTT
clone size: -; D gene: -; J gene: TRBJ2-7; V gene: TRBV6-5; CDR3 protein: CASSYSQGLPYEQYF; CDR3 DNA: TGTGCCAGCAGTTATTCACAGGGTCTCCCCTACGAGCAGTACTTC
clone size: few; D gene: TRBD2; J gene: TRBJ2-1; V gene: TRBV24-1; CDR3 protein: CATSAPKGLAPSYNEQFF; CDR3 DNA: TGTGCCACCAGTGCCCCCAAGGGACTAGCTCCTTCCTACAATGAGCAGTTCTTC
clone size: few; D gene: -; J gene: TRBJ2-7; V gene: TRBV29-1; CDR3 protein: CSVAPTGSPYEQYF; CDR3 DNA: TGCAGCGTGGCCCCAACAGGGTCGCCCTACGAGCAGTACTTC
clone size: -; D gene: -; J gene: TRBJ2-1; V gene: TRBV24-1; CDR3 protein: CATSKKRRGSHNEQFF; CDR3 DNA: TGTGCCACCAGTAAGAAGAGGAGGGGGAGCCACAATGAGCAGTTCTTC
clone size: -; D gene: -; J gene: TRBJ1-6; V gene: TRBV3-1; CDR3 protein: CATSRGVAPLHF; CDR3 DNA: TGTGCCACCTCGCGGGGGGTCGCACCCCTCCACTTT
clone size: many; D gene: -; J gene: TRBJ2-3; V gene: TRBV12-3/TRBV12-4; CDR3 protein: CASSYGTDTQYF; CDR3 DNA: TGTGCCAGCAGTTATGGCACAGATACGCAGTATTTT
clone size: -; D gene: TRBD2; J gene: TRBJ2-3; V gene: TRBV15; CDR3 protein: CATSRTLAGETDTQYF; CDR3 DNA: TGTGCCACCAGCAGAACCCTAGCGGGGGAAACAGATACGCAGTATTTT
clone size: many; D gene: TRBD1; J gene: TRBJ2-3; V gene: TRBV5-1; CDR3 protein: CASNPGQSTDTQYF; CDR3 DNA: TGCGCCAGTAATCCGGGACAGAGCACAGATACGCAGTATTTT
clone size: few; D gene: -; J gene: TRBJ1-4; V gene: TRBV7-2; CDR3 protein: CASSLEGDKLFF; CDR3 DNA: TGTGCCAGCAGCTTAGAGGGTGACAAACTGTTTTTT
clone size: -; D gene: TRBD1; J gene: TRBJ2-2; V gene: TRBV4-1; CDR3 protein: CASRPDRVDTGELFF; CDR3 DNA: TGCGCCAGCAGACCGGACAGGGTGGACACCGGGGAGCTGTTTTTT
clone size: few; D gene: -; J gene: TRBJ1-6; V gene: TRBV6-6; CDR3 protein: CASKLYNSPLHF; CDR3 DNA: TGTGCCAGCAAACTCTATAATTCACCCCTCCACTTT
clone size: few; D gene: -; J gene: TRBJ1-4; V gene: TRBV5-5; CDR3 protein: CASTLRGTNEKLFF; CDR3 DNA: TGTGCCAGCACATTAAGGGGAACTAATGAAAAACTGTTTTTT
clone size: few; D gene: -; J gene: TRBJ2-1; V gene: TRBV6-2/TRBV6-3; CDR3 protein: CASSYYGTSTYNEQFF; CDR3 DNA: TGTGCCAGCAGTTACTATGGGACTTCAACCTACAATGAGCAGTTCTTC
clone size: few; D gene: TRBD1; J gene: TRBJ2-1; V gene: TRBV5-4; CDR3 protein: CASSSGQQSYNEQFF; CDR3 DNA: TGTGCCAGCAGCTCGGGACAGCAGTCCTACAATGAGCAGTTCTTC
clone size: -; D gene: -; J gene: TRBJ2-1; V gene: TRBV9; CDR3 protein: CASSPIGAEDNEQFF; CDR3 DNA: TGTGCCAGCAGCCCCATAGGAGCGGAAGACAATGAGCAGTTCTTC
clone size: medium-sized; D gene: -; J gene: TRBJ2-2; V gene: TRBV12-3/TRBV12-4; CDR3 protein: CASSQGTGELFF; CDR3 DNA: TGTGCCAGCAGCCAGGGAACCGGGGAGCTGTTTTTT
clone size: -; D gene: -; J gene: TRBJ2-3; V gene: TRBV6-5; CDR3 protein: CASSYSRRGRTDTQYF; CDR3 DNA: TGTGCCAGCAGTTACTCCAGGAGGGGACGGACAGATACGCAGTATTTT
clone size: few; D gene: -; J gene: TRBJ1-1; V gene: TRBV4-3; CDR3 protein: CASSQGAAQNTEAFF; CDR3 DNA: TGCGCCAGCAGCCAAGGTGCAGCCCAGAACACTGAAGCTTTCTTT
clone size: -; D gene: TRBD1; J gene: TRBJ2-1; V gene: TRBV7-9; CDR3 protein: CASSFGDRGIDEQFF; CDR3 DNA: TGTGCCAGCAGCTTTGGGGACAGGGGGATCGATGAGCAGTTCTTC
clone size: -; D gene: -; J gene: TRBJ1-1; V gene: TRBV12-3/TRBV12-4; CDR3 protein: CASSLTVTNTEAFF; CDR3 DNA: TGTGCCAGCAGTTTAACAGTGACGAACACTGAAGCTTTCTTT
clone size: -; D gene: TRBD2; J gene: TRBJ2-1; V gene: TRBV5-5; CDR3 protein: CASSLIAGGLGNEQFF; CDR3 DNA: TGTGCCAGCAGCTTGATAGCGGGGGGGTTAGGCAATGAGCAGTTCTTC
clone size: few; D gene: TRBD2; J gene: TRBJ2-1; V gene: TRBV19; CDR3 protein: CASSALAGGRYDEQFF; CDR3 DNA: TGTGCCAGTAGTGCCTTAGCGGGGGGGAGGTACGATGAGCAGTTCTTC
clone size: few; D gene: -; J gene: TRBJ1-1; V gene: TRBV5-1; CDR3 protein: CASSFDGITEAFF; CDR3 DNA: TGCGCCAGCAGCTTTGACGGAATCACTGAAGCTTTCTTT
clone size: -; D gene: TRBD1; J gene: TRBJ2-4; V gene: TRBV7-2; CDR3 protein: CASSWDDRGRDIQYF; CDR3 DNA: TGTGCCAGCAGCTGGGACGACAGGGGTCGGGACATTCAGTACTTC
clone size: -; D gene: -; J gene: TRBJ1-1; V gene: TRBV12-3/TRBV12-4; CDR3 protein: CASSGVFGSDKAFF; CDR3 DNA: TGTGCCAGCAGTGGTGTGTTCGGGAGCGATAAAGCTTTCTTT
clone size: few; D gene: -; J gene: TRBJ1-1; V gene: TRBV5-5; CDR3 protein: CASSFRGQGRTEAFF; CDR3 DNA: TGTGCCAGCAGCTTTCGGGGTCAGGGGAGGACTGAAGCTTTCTTT
clone size: many; D gene: TRBD1; J gene: TRBJ1-6; V gene: TRBV5-1; CDR3 protein: CASSTRGQGNSPLHF; CDR3 DNA: TGCGCCAGCAGCACCAGGGGGCAGGGGAATTCACCCCTCCACTTT
clone size: -; D gene: -; J gene: TRBJ2-6; V gene: TRBV6-2/TRBV6-3; CDR3 protein: CASRSTGANVLTF; CDR3 DNA: TGTGCCAGCCGTAGTACTGGGGCCAACGTCCTGACTTTC
clone size: many; D gene: TRBD1; J gene: TRBJ2-2; V gene: TRBV5-5; CDR3 protein: CASSLRDRGTGELFF; CDR3 DNA: TGTGCCAGCAGCTTGAGGGACAGGGGAACCGGGGAGCTGTTTTTT
clone size: once; D gene: -; J gene: TRBJ2-5; V gene: TRBV5-5; CDR3 protein: CASTEACETQYF; CDR3 DNA: TGTGCCAGCACGGAGGCGTGTGAGACCCAGTACTTC
clone size: -; D gene: -; J gene: TRBJ1-6; V gene: TRBV28; CDR3 protein: CASSSDLSRSSYNSPLHF; CDR3 DNA: TGTGCCAGCAGTTCCGATTTAAGTAGGAGCTCCTATAATTCACCCCTCCACTTT
clone size: -; D gene: -; J gene: TRBJ1-1; V gene: TRBV19; CDR3 protein: CASRRGRRGSTEAFF; CDR3 DNA: TGTGCCAGTAGAAGGGGCCGGCGGGGGAGCACTGAAGCTTTCTTT
clone size: many; D gene: -; J gene: TRBJ1-2; V gene: TRBV7-3; CDR3 protein: CASSPAGGPNYGYTF; CDR3 DNA: TGTGCCAGCAGCCCAGCGGGCGGACCCAACTATGGCTACACCTTC
clone size: few; D gene: TRBD2; J gene: TRBJ2-3; V gene: TRBV6-1; CDR3 protein: CASSRSSGWDTQYF; CDR3 DNA: TGTGCCAGCAGTCGGTCTAGCGGGTGGGATACGCAGTATTTT
clone size: few; D gene: -; J gene: TRBJ2-2; V gene: TRBV10-2; CDR3 protein: CASTHQPTGTGELFF; CDR3 DNA: TGCGCCAGCACCCACCAGCCGACAGGTACCGGGGAGCTGTTTTTT
clone size: many; D gene: -; J gene: TRBJ2-5; V gene: TRBV3-1; CDR3 protein: CASSPRLPQETQYF; CDR3 DNA: TGTGCCAGCAGCCCGCGTCTACCGCAAGAGACCCAGTACTTC